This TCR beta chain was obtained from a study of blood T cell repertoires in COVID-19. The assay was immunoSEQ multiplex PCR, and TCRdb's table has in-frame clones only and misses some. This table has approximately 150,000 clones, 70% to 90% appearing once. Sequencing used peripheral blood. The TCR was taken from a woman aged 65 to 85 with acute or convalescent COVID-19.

The CDR3 spells CASSYSMMAAGSGHQPQHF. The CDR3 coding sequence is TGTGCCAGCAGTTACTCGATGATGGCCGCGGGGTCAGGGCATCAGCCCCAGCATTTT. V gene TRBV6-2 or TRBV6-3 combines with J gene TRBJ1-5; a weak D match, TRBD1 (5 bases). CDR3 length: 19 residues. Germline V lookup: CDR1 MNHEY, CDR2 SVGEGT. V shed 0 bases and J shed 5 bases, with 23 bases lying between them.